This TCR beta chain was recorded in a study of T cell repertoires in cytomegalovirus infection. Study-wide context: Matching HLA type and CMV infection were both indicated by public TCR beta signatures.

Study results and limitations: CMV carriers with the relevant HLA were identified by cumulative public TCR beta family frequency. The ex vivo response was dominated by HLA-C-restricted CMV-specific TCR beta clonotypes.

TCRdb analysed the reads with MiXCR anew, one entry per CDR3 protein. This table holds 250,000 to 300,000 distinct CDR3 sequences, approximately 10% found once. This clonotype was observed many times. Its antigen is not identified. Germline V CDR1 and CDR2: SGHNT, YENEEA. The V end lost 3 bases, the J end lost 5 bases, and 7 bases lay between the germline ends. The CDR3 totals 13 residues. The chain is built from TRBV11-3 and TRBJ2-2; D gene ambiguous. The sequence was obtained from a human donor in good health (CMV status not recorded). Some clones in this sample may be carry-over from other donors' samples. The sequenced sample consisted of PBMCs. The CDR3 protein is CASSFSQTGELFF. The CDR3 bases are TGTGCCAGCAGCTTTTCCCAGACCGGGGAGCTGTTTTTT.